This TCR beta chain was retrieved from a study of CD8+ T cells in alopecia areata. cDNA reverse transcribed from extracted RNA served as the sequencing template. Assay: immunoSEQ multiplex PCR; the TCRdb copy retains only in-frame clones and omits some. In the table there are about 200,000 clones, about 56% of which are singletons. Germline V gene lookup returns CDR1 SQVTM and CDR2 ANQGSEA. V lost 2 bases to trimming and J lost 6 bases, with 7 bases between them. The CDR3 has 12 amino acids. Input material: CD8+ T cells sorted from blood. The chain couples TRBV29-1 to TRBJ2-2; no clear D. This receptor was taken from a human donor in good health. DNA of the CDR3: TGCAGCGTTGAATGGGAATCCGGGGAGCTGTTTTTT. This encodes CSVEWESGELFF.